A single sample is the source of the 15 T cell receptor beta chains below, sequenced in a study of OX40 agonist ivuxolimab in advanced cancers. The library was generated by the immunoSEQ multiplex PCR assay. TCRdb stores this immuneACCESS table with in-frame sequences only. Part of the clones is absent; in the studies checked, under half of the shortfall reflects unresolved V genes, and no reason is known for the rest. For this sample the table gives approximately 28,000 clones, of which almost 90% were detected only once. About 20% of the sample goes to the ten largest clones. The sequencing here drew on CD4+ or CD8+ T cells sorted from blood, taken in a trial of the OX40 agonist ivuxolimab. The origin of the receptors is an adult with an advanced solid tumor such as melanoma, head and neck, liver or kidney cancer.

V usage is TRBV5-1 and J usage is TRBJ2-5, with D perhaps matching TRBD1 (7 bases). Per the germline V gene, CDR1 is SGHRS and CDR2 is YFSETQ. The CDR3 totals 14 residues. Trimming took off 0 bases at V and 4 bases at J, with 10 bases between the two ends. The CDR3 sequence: CASSLVQGGETQYF. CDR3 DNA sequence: TGCGCCAGCAGCTTGGTTCAGGGGGGAGAGACCCAGTACTTC.

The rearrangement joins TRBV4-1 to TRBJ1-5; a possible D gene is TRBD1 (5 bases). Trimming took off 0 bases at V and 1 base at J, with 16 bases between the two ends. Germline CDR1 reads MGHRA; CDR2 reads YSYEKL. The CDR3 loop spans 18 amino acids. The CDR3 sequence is CASSQEWQGYASNQPQHF. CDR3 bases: TGCGCCAGCAGCCAAGAATGGCAGGGATATGCCAGCAATCAGCCCCAGCATTTT.

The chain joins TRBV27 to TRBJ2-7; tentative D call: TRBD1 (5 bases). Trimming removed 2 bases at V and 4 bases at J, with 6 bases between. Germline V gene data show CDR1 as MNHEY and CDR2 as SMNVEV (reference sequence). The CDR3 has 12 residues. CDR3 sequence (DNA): TGTGCCAGCAGTTTAAGGGGTTACGAGCAGTACTTC. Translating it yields CASSLRGYEQYF.

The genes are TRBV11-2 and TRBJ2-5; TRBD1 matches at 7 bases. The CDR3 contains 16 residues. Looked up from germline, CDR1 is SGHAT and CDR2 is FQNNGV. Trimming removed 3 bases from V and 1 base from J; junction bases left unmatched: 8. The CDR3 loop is CASSFGTVALQETQYF. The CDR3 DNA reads TGTGCCAGCAGCTTTGGGACAGTGGCCCTCCAAGAGACCCAGTACTTC.

The CDR3 nucleotides read TGTGCCAGCAGCTCAGCAGCTTCCTACGAGCAGTACTTC. This encodes CASSSAASYEQYF. The chain couples TRBV11-3 to TRBJ2-7; D call uncertain. The V and J ends lost 4 bases and 1 base respectively, with 8 bases between them. This CDR3 is built from 13 residues. The germline gives CDR1 SGHNT, CDR2 YENEEA.

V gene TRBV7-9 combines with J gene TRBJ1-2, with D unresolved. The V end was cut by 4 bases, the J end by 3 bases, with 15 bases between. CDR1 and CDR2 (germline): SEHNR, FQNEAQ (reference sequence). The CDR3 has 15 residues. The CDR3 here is CASSSEHRRDYGYTF. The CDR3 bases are TGTGCCAGCAGCTCCGAACACCGAAGGGACTATGGCTACACCTTC.

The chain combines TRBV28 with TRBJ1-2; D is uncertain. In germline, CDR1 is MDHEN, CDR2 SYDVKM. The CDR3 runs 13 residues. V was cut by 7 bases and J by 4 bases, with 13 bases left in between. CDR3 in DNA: TGTGCCAGCACCTCCGACGCCCCCTATGGCTACACCTTC. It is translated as CASTSDAPYGYTF.

The CDR3 coding sequence is TGTGCCAGCAGCTTAAGCGAGGGTGGCGAGCAGTACTTC. This translates into CASSLSEGGEQYF. The chain joins TRBV5-6 to TRBJ2-7, with a weak D call TRBD2 (5 bases). Germline CDR1 SGHDT, CDR2 YYEEEE. The CDR3 is 13 amino acids. V was clipped by 2 bases and J by 6 bases, with 12 bases between them.

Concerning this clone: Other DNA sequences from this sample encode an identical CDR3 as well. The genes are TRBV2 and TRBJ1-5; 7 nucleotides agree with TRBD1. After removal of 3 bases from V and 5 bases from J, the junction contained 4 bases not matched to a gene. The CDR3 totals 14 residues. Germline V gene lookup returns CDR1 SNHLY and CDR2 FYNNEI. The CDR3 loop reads CASSEGQQYQPQHF. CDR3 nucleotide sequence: TGTGCCAGCAGTGAGGGACAGCAATATCAGCCCCAGCATTTT.

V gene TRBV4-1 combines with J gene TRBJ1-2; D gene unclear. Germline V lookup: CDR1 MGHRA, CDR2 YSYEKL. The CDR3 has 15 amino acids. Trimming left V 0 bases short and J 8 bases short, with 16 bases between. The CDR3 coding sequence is TGCGCCAGCAGCCAAGAACCCTCAGCGGGGTACGGCTACACCTTC. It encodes CASSQEPSAGYGYTF.

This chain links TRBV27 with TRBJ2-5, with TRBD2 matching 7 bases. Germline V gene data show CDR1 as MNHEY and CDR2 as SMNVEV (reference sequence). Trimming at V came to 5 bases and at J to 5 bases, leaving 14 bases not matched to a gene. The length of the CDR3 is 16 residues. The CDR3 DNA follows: TGTGCCAGCAGTCCCCGTCGGACTAGACTGATCGAGACCCAGTACTTC. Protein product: CASSPRRTRLIETQYF.

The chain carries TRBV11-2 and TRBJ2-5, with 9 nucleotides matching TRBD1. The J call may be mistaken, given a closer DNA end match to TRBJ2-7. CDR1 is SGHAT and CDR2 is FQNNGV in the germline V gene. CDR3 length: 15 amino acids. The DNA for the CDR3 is TGTGCCAGCAGCTCGGGACAGGGAATTTTCTACGAGCAGTACTTC. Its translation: CASSSGQGIFYEQYF.

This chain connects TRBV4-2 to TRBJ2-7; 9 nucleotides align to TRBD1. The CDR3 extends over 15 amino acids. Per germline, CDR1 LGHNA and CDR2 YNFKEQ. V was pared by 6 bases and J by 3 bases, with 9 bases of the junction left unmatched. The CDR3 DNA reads TGTGCCAGCAGTCCACGACAGGGGGAACTCTACGAGCAGTACTTC. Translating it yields CASSPRQGELYEQYF.

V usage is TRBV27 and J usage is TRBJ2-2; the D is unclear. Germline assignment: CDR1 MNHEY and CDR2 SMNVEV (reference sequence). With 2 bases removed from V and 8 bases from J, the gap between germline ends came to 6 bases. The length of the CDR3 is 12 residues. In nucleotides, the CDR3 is TGTGCCAGCAGTTTAGTCGGGGGGGAGCTGTTTTTT. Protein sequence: CASSLVGGELFF.

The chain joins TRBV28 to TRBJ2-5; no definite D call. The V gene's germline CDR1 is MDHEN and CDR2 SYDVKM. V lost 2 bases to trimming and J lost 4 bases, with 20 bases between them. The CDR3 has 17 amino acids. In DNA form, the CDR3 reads TGTGCCAGCAGTTTAGCAGAGACCCGGGTAAATGGAGAGACCCAGTACTTC. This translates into CASSLAETRVNGETQYF.